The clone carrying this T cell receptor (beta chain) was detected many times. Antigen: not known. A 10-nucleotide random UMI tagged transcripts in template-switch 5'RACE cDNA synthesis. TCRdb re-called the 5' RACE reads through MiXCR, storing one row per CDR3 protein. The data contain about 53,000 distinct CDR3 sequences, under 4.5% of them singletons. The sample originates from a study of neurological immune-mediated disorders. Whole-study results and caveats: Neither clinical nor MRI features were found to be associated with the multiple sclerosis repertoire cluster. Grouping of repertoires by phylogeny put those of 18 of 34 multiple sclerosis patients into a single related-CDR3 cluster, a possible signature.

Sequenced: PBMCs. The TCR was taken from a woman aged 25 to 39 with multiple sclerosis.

CDR3 sequence: CSALSARSSYNEQFF. CDR3 DNA: TGCAGTGCCCTTAGCGCTCGGAGCTCCTACAATGAGCAGTTCTTC. This chain connects TRBV20-1 to TRBJ2-1, with D possibly being TRBD2 (5 bases). Between the trimmed V and J ends, which lost 6 bases and 0 bases, there was a span of 15 bases. CDR1 and CDR2 from the germline V gene are DFQATT and SNEGSKA (reference sequence). CDR3 size: 15 residues.